This section outlines one TCR beta chain sequence together with its context. As handled by the study authors: The assay estimated nucleated cells by amplifying reference gene primers. Libraries were prepared by immunoSEQ multiplex PCR; TCRdb keeps only in-frame clonotypes and omits some of them. V, J and clone size are taken as reported in that table, and D and trimming were inferred from the DNA itself. The sample carries 150,000 to 190,000 clones, about four fifths recorded once. These data come from a study of blood T cell repertoires in COVID-19. About the research overall: Samples came from the United States, Italy and Spain, spanning acute and convalescent COVID-19. T cells, B-cell-depleted T cells, or PBMCs supplied cDNA or gDNA.

This CDR3 has 18 residues. Germline V lookup: CDR1 MNHEY, CDR2 SMNVEV (reference sequence). V lost 8 bases to trimming and J lost 2 bases; unmatched junction nucleotides: 21. The chain employs TRBV27 and TRBJ2-7, with 7 bases lining up with TRBD2. The sequence derives from an elderly woman with acute or convalescent COVID-19. The sequenced sample was peripheral blood. Here the CDR3 DNA reads TGTGCCAGCTCTCGGGGCGCTAATGTCGGGGGGACCACCTACGAGCAGTACTTC. This translates into CASSRGANVGGTTYEQYF.